One and the same sample provided the 27 T cell receptor beta chains below, sequenced in a study of blood T cells in healthy people across ages. Using a J-beta primer mix together with a sample-barcoded 5' primer, a second PCR was run for roughly 6 to 11 cycles. TCRdb redid the calling of the 5' RACE reads with MiXCR, one entry per CDR3 protein. The data contain around 670,000 distinct CDR3 sequences, approximately 30% of them singletons. The source material was blood. The receptors here all came from a woman aged 80 or older in good health.

The sample holds a few counts of this clonotype. The chain uses TRBV20-1 and TRBJ2-1; 12 positions match TRBD2. CDR3 size: 14 residues. CDR1 and CDR2 from the germline V gene are DFQATT and SNEGSKA (reference sequence). The J segment lost 3 bases and the V segment lost 6 bases, leaving 3 bases of the junction unmatched. Written as DNA, the CDR3 is TGCAGTGCGGGGGGACTAGCGGGCTACAATGAGCAGTTCTTC. Its translation is CSAGGLAGYNEQFF.

Details on this clonotype: This may stem from a read error, because a much larger clone lies one nucleotide away. The J gene is TRBJ2-7, the V gene TRBV5-1; 14 bases fit TRBD2. Matching the DNA end better, TRBJ2-5 makes the J call doubtful. This CDR3 is built from 18 residues. CDR1 and CDR2 from the germline V gene are SGHRS and YFSETQ. CDR3 in DNA: TGCGCCAGCAGCCGCCCCCAGGGACTAGCGGGGGCCCGGGAGACCCAGTACTTC. Protein product: CASSRPQGLAGARETQYF.

This clonotype was picked up a small number of times. J is TRBJ1-5 and V is TRBV12-3 or TRBV12-4; D not certain. The CDR3 spans 16 residues. V was pared by 4 bases and J by 6 bases, with 19 bases between. As DNA, the CDR3 is TGTGCCAGCAGTTCCAAGTCGACTGCGCTCGGTCAGCCCCAGCATTTT. Translating it yields CASSSKSTALGQPQHF.

About this clonotype itself: The junction shows a germline mismatch at one end, possibly a read error. This chain links TRBV7-9 with TRBJ1-4; no reliable D call. Germline loops: CDR1 SEHNR, CDR2 FQNEAQ (reference sequence). The CDR3 contains 14 residues. The CDR3 DNA follows: TGTGCCAGCGGCTTAGATGCAACTAATGAAAAACGGTTTTTT. This gives the protein CASGLDATNEKRFF.

Ten or more counts support this clonotype. The gene calls are TRBV12-5 and TRBJ1-2; D unresolved. Germline V gene data show CDR1 as LGHNT and CDR2 as FRNRAP. Trimming took 1 base from V and 0 from J, leaving 6 bases between them. This CDR3 has 14 residues. CDR3 region: CASGLGSTNYGYTF. In nucleotides, the CDR3 is TGTGCTAGTGGTTTGGGCAGCACTAACTATGGCTACACCTTC. Drawing the rest from reference TRBV12-5 and TRBJ1-2, the complete variable domain is DARVTQTPRHKVTEMGQEVTMRCQPILGHNTVFWYRQTMMQGLELLAYFRNRAPLDDSGMPKDRFSAEMPDATLATLKIQPSEPRDSAVYFCASGLGSTNYGYTFGSGTRLTVV.

This clonotype was seen many times. CDR3 loop: CASSLGGGSDTQYF. The CDR3 coding sequence is TGTGCCAGCAGTTTAGGTGGGGGGTCGGATACGCAGTATTTT. V gene TRBV12-3 or TRBV12-4 combines with J gene TRBJ2-3; D is possibly TRBD2 (6 bases). Trimming removed 1 base from V and 6 bases from J, with 11 bases in between. This CDR3 spans 14 amino acids.

Ten or more counts support this clonotype. V usage is TRBV7-6 and J usage is TRBJ2-5; perhaps TRBD2 as D (5 bases). Trimming left V 0 bases short and J 2 bases short, with 13 bases between. The CDR3 runs 16 residues. Germline V gene sequence: CDR1 SGHVS, CDR2 FNYEAQ. For the CDR3, the DNA is TGTGCCAGCAGCTTAGCGTCCCGAGGGCCTCAAGAGACCCAGTACTTC. Protein sequence: CASSLASRGPQETQYF.

Ten or more counts support this clonotype. This chain connects TRBV6-1 to TRBJ2-5; tentative D call: TRBD2 (6 bases). The CDR3 runs to 14 residues. Germline lookup yields CDR1 MNHNS and CDR2 SASEGT. The V end was cut by 7 bases, the J end by 2 bases, with 14 bases between. The CDR3 coding sequence is TGTGCCAGCACTCAGACTAGGGTGCAAGAGACCCAGTACTTC. Amino acids: CASTQTRVQETQYF.

This clonotype was found once. The rearrangement uses TRBV27 and TRBJ2-1; maybe TRBD2 (6 bases). Trimming cost V 0 bases and J 6 bases, with 15 bases left between them. The CDR3 spans 16 residues. CDR1 and CDR2 (germline): MNHEY, SMNVEV (reference sequence). Here the CDR3 reads CASSLSLIAVLNEQFF. CDR3 nucleotide sequence: TGTGCCAGCAGTTTATCGTTAATAGCGGTACTCAATGAGCAGTTCTTC.

In its sample, this clonotype was seen many times. The chain carries TRBV10-3 and TRBJ1-2; D may be TRBD1 (6 bases). CDR3 length equals 13 residues. Germline assignment: CDR1 ENHRY and CDR2 SYGVKD. V lost 10 bases and J lost 10, with 22 bases in between. The CDR3 coding sequence is TGTGCCAGCCAAATGACCCTCCAGGGGATCTACACCTTC. Its protein is CASQMTLQGIYTF.

The sample holds many counts of this clonotype. This chain uses TRBV20-1 with TRBJ1-2; 9 bases are shared with TRBD1. The V and J ends lost 0 bases and 6 bases, in that order; junction bases with no gene match: 5. The length of the CDR3 is 14 residues. Germline CDR1 DFQATT, CDR2 SNEGSKA (reference sequence). CDR3 DNA sequence: TGCAGTGCTAGAGAGGACAGGGGTTTGAATGGCTACACCTTC. It specifies CSAREDRGLNGYTF.

Regarding this clonotype: A much larger clone differs from this one at a single base, so this may be a read error. It is likely a read error, because the conserved phenylalanine at the end of the CDR3 is missing. The chain employs TRBV12-3 or TRBV12-4 and TRBJ1-2, with 8 bases lining up with TRBD1. Trimming removed 5 bases from V and 7 bases from J; junction bases left unmatched: 6. CDR3 length: 13 residues. CDR3 amino acids: CASSRGTGGGYTC. CDR3 in DNA: TGTGCCAGCAGTCGAGGGACAGGAGGTGGCTACACCTGC.

This clonotype was counted only a few times. CDR3 bases: TGCAGTGCTATTGGGACGGTGAACACTGAAGCTTTCTTT. It yields the protein CSAIGTVNTEAFF. The chain is built from TRBV20-1 and TRBJ1-1; weak D call: TRBD1 (5 bases). With 4 bases removed from V and 0 bases from J, the gap between germline ends came to 9 bases. CDR1 is DFQATT and CDR2 is SNEGSKA in the germline V gene (reference sequence). The CDR3 extends over 13 amino acids.

This clonotype was seen ten or more times. The chain carries TRBV7-2 and TRBJ1-6, with TRBD1 matching 8 bases. The CDR3 runs 16 residues. The J segment lost 10 bases and the V segment lost 7 bases, leaving 15 bases of the junction unmatched. The germline V gene has CDR1 SGHTA and CDR2 FQGNSA. The CDR3 loop is CASTLQGQGAGSPLHF. In nucleotides, the CDR3 is TGTGCCAGCACCCTCCAGGGGCAGGGGGCCGGCTCACCCCTCCACTTT.

The chain is built from TRBV6-5 and TRBJ1-2, with 7 bases fitting TRBD1. This CDR3 region has 20 residues. Looked up from germline, CDR1 is MNHEY and CDR2 is SVGAGI. V gave up 2 bases and J gave up 4 bases; unmatched junction bases: 22. The CDR3, as DNA: TGTGCCAGCAGTTACCCTACCGGTCGGGACAGCAACGGGATTAGCTATGGCTACACCTTC. Its protein product is CASSYPTGRDSNGISYGYTF.

The rearrangement links TRBV13 to TRBJ2-7; 9 bases match TRBD2. The J call may be incorrect, as the DNA end agrees better with TRBJ2-5. Germline values: CDR1 PRHDT, CDR2 FYEKMQ (reference sequence). CDR3 length: 16 residues. The CDR3 DNA is TGTGCCAGCAGTTTGGGGATTAGCGGGGGAAGGGAGACCCAGTACTTC. Its protein is CASSLGISGGRETQYF.

On this clonotype itself: This sequence may be a read error, since a much larger clone differs from it by one base. The chain employs TRBV5-1 and TRBJ1-4, with 7 bases lining up with TRBD1. The CDR3 has 12 residues. The germline V gene encodes CDR1 SGHRS and CDR2 YFSETQ. The CDR3 region has the DNA TGCACCAGCACGCCAGGGGGTGAAAAACTGTTTTTT. This encodes CTSTPGGEKLFF.

J is TRBJ1-1 and V is TRBV29-1, with D uncertain. From germline, CDR1 is SQVTM and CDR2 ANQGSEA. The CDR3 consists of 10 residues. The V and J ends lost 4 bases and 5 bases respectively, with 5 bases between them. This CDR3 is CSVAETEAFF. The DNA for the CDR3 is TGCAGCGTTGCAGAAACTGAAGCTTTCTTT.

The chain has TRBV9 and TRBJ2-7; maybe TRBD1 (6 bases). This CDR3 is built from 15 residues. The germline V gene has CDR1 SGDLS and CDR2 YYNGEE. Between the trimmed V and J ends, which lost 3 bases and 3 bases, there was a span of 16 bases. The CDR3 DNA reads TGTGCCAGCAGCGCCCATATCGGGACAAGCTACGAGCAGTACTTC. This codes for CASSAHIGTSYEQYF. Combining the CDR3 with reference TRBV9 and TRBJ2-7 gives the whole variable domain DSGVTQTPKHLITATGQRVTLRCSPRSGDLSVYWYQQSLDQGLQFLIQYYNGEERAKGNILERFSAQQFPDLHSELNLSSLELGDSALYFCASSAHIGTSYEQYFGPGTRLTVT.

The V and J genes are TRBV12-3 or TRBV12-4 and TRBJ1-2; the D is unclear. V dropped 2 bases and J dropped 14 bases, with 12 bases sitting between them. The CDR3 is 11 amino acids. The CDR3 spells CASSLLEGRTF. The DNA of the CDR3 is TGTGCCAGCAGTTTATTAGAGGGCCGGACCTTC.

This clonotype was counted at least ten times. J is TRBJ2-7 and V is TRBV15; D is perhaps TRBD1 (6 bases). The CDR3 runs 13 residues. Germline assignment: CDR1 LNHNV and CDR2 YYDKDF (reference sequence). V was trimmed by 2 bases and J by 6 bases, leaving 11 bases between them. The DNA of the CDR3 is TGTGCCACCAGCAGACAGGGGAGTAGCGAGCAGTACTTC. Its protein product is CATSRQGSSEQYF.

The chain recombines TRBV7-9 with TRBJ2-7; no clear D gene. CDR1 is SEHNR, CDR2 FQNEAQ, per germline (reference sequence). The length of the CDR3 is 14 residues. The V and J ends lost 5 bases and 0 bases respectively, with 11 bases between them. CDR3 bases: TGTGCCAGCAGCCCAATCCAGAGCTCCTACGAGCAGTACTTC. It codes for CASSPIQSSYEQYF.

This clonotype was found a few times. The rearrangement joins TRBV2 to TRBJ2-7; D might be TRBD1 or TRBD2, each matching 5 bases. Germline-derived CDR1 and CDR2 are SNHLY and FYNNEI. V lost 7 bases, J lost 6 bases, and 13 bases lay in between. This CDR3 is built from 12 residues. The CDR3: CASMRQSGEQYF. DNA of the CDR3: TGTGCCAGCATGAGACAGAGCGGCGAGCAGTACTTC.

V and J are TRBV12-3 or TRBV12-4 and TRBJ2-7; 7 nucleotides match TRBD1. This CDR3 comprises 14 residues. Trimming took 6 bases from V and 1 from J; bases not matched to a gene: 6. This CDR3 reads CASRTNRGSYEQYF. The CDR3 DNA reads as TGTGCCAGCAGGACCAACAGGGGATCCTACGAGCAGTACTTC.

About this clonotype itself: A clone one base away is much larger, so this may be a read error. This chain connects TRBV5-1 to TRBJ2-3; D not certain. Per germline, CDR1 SGHRS and CDR2 YFSETQ. The CDR3 sequence is 15 residues long. V shed 4 bases and J shed 0 bases, with 12 bases lying between them. Here the CDR3 DNA reads TGCGCCAGCAGCATTGCGTCTTGCAGCACAGATACGCAGTATTTT. Residues: CASSIASCSTDTQYF.

The CDR3 is CSVLTSGDYNEQYF. The CDR3 DNA reads as TGCAGCGTTTTGACTAGCGGGGACTACAATGAGCAGTACTTC. The V call is TRBV29-1, the J call TRBJ2-7, with 11 positions matching TRBD2. V lost 5 bases and J lost 7; bases outside the gene matches: 10. There are 14 residues in the CDR3. Germline V gene data show CDR1 as SQVTM and CDR2 as ANQGSEA.

As regards this clonotype: A read error may explain this, as a much larger clone is one base away. V gene TRBV20-1 combines with J gene TRBJ1-5; D gene uncertain. This CDR3 contains 14 residues. Per germline, CDR1 DFQATT and CDR2 SNEGSKA (reference sequence). The ends were cut back, 3 bases at V and 0 bases at J, with 9 bases in the middle. The CDR3 protein is CSASDDSSNQPQHF. CDR3 nucleotide sequence: TGCAGTGCTAGTGACGATTCTAGCAATCAGCCCCAGCATTTT.